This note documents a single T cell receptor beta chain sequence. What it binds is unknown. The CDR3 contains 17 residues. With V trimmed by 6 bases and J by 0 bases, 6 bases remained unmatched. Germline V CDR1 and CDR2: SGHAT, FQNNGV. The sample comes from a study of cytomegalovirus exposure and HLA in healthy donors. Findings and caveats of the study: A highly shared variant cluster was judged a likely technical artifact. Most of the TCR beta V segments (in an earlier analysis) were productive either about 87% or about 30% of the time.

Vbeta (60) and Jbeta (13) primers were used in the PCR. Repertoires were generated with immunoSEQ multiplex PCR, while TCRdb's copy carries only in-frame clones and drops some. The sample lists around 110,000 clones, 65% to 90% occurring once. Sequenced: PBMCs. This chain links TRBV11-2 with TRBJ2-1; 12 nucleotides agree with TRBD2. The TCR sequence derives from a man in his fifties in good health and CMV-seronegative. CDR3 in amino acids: CASRLAGGHSSYNEQFF. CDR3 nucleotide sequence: TGTGCCAGCAGACTAGCGGGGGGCCACAGCTCCTACAATGAGCAGTTCTTC.